The source of this T cell receptor beta chain is a study of blood T cell repertoires in COVID-19. Study-level information: COVID-19 samples from acute and convalescent phases originated in the United States, Italy and Spain.

Germline CDR1 and CDR2: SGHNT and YENEEA. CDR3 length: 16 amino acids. Losses at the gene ends were 4 bases for V and 9 bases for J; bases not matched to a gene: 12. Sequenced by immunoSEQ multiplex PCR; TCRdb stores in-frame clones only, minus some. The sample contains 59,000 or so clones, approximately 91% of which appear only once. This receptor was taken from a human donor in a cohort sampled during active COVID-19. This chain links TRBV11-3 with TRBJ2-1, with 10 bases aligning to TRBD2. Sequencing used peripheral blood. CDR3: CASSSTLAGYHGEQFF. The CDR3 DNA sequence: TGTGCCAGCAGCTCCACACTAGCGGGATATCACGGTGAGCAGTTCTTC.